This T cell receptor (beta chain) was obtained from a study of OX40 agonist ivuxolimab in advanced cancers. Regarding the study in general: Ivuxolimab was a fully human IgG2 agonistic monoclonal antibody targeting the costimulatory receptor OX40 (CD134). The paper covers the monotherapy dose-escalation part of the phase I ivuxolimab trial, which included N of about 56 patients. Intravenous ivuxolimab was administered to patients every 2 weeks at six dose levels: 0.01, 0.1, 0.3, 1.5, 3 and 10 mg/kg. The dose-escalation cohort was about 83% male with a mean age of around 64 years, ranging from about 20 to 85. Peripheral TCRbeta sequencing aimed to test whether ivuxolimab altered TCR sequence diversity and caused clonal T-cell expansion. Of the approximately 50 dose-escalation patients, hepatocellular carcinoma was present in approximately 20, melanoma in about 15, renal cell carcinoma in 9 and head and neck cancer in 9. Partial responses occurred in three dose-escalation patients, of whom one had hepatocellular carcinoma and two had cutaneous melanoma. Patients were allowed to have had prior anti-PD-1, anti-PD-L1 or anti-CTLA-4 therapy, and around 40% of the dose-escalation patients had previously received checkpoint inhibitors. Study-level results and caveats: After ivuxolimab, CD8+ T cells had more expanded clones than CD4+ T cells on average. In the 0.1-3.0 mg/kg groups, partial responders had among the lowest normalized peripheral clonal expansion, particularly in CD8+ T cells. At doses of 0.1 to 3.0 mg/kg, clonal expansion of both CD4+ and CD8+ T cells in blood was seen between baseline and week 6. Low levels of normalized T-cell clonal expansion were also seen in some patients who did not respond. The antigen specificity of the peripheral T cells that underwent clonal expansion was not determined.

CDR1 and CDR2 (SEHNR, FQNEAQ) derive from the germline V gene (reference sequence). Trimming removed 5 bases from V and 1 base from J, leaving 8 bases between the germline ends. The CDR3 holds 13 amino acids from the cysteine to the phenylalanine. The DNA shown is the 39-base CDR3, in frame from base 1. The trial excluded patients who had a history of autoimmune disease or who were on systemic immunosuppression. Peripheral blood for TCR sequencing was collected from all dose cohorts at baseline, on cycle 4 day 1, and on cycle 7 day 1. Samples were obtained from an open-label, multicenter, first-in-human phase I dose-escalation trial of ivuxolimab. Adults with locally advanced or metastatic melanoma, renal cell, hepatocellular, or head and neck squamous cell carcinoma were enrolled in the trial. CD4+ and CD8+ T cells were sorted separately from peripheral blood before TCR sequencing. For sequencing of the TCRbeta CDR3 region, genomic DNA was extracted from the sorted cells. The immunoSEQ Assay was used for sequencing of TCRbeta CDR3 regions. TCRdb holds this immuneACCESS table with in-frame rearrangements only. Some clones are missing; in checked studies, unresolved V genes explain under half, and the rest has no known cause. The sample contains about 58,000 clones, 80% to 90% of them found a single time. About 3.3% of the sample is taken by the ten largest.

As concerns this clone: What antigen it recognizes has not been identified. No per-base quality is available; no much larger clone lies one base away.

The chain couples TRBV7-9 to TRBJ1-1; there is no confident call for the D gene. Sample: CD4+ or CD8+ T cells sorted from blood, taken in a trial of the OX40 agonist ivuxolimab. The receptor's source is an adult with an advanced solid tumor such as melanoma, head and neck, liver or kidney cancer. The CDR3 is CASSPGTNTEAFF. The nucleotides are TGTGCCAGCAGCCCCGGCACGAACACTGAAGCTTTCTTT. Reference TRBV7-9 and TRBJ1-1 genes cover what lies past the CDR3, so the full variable domain is DTGVSQNPRHKITKRGQNVTFRCDPISEHNRLYWYRQTLGQGPEFLTYFQNEAQLEKSRLLSDRFSAERPKGSFSTLEIQRTEQGDSAMYLCASSPGTNTEAFFGQGTRLTVV.